A single sample gave rise to the 21 T cell receptor beta chains below, sequenced in a study of T-cell memory formation after mild COVID-19. MiXCR, applied by TCRdb to the 5' RACE reads, yields one record per CDR3 protein. The top ten clones hold around 20% of a sample with 300,000 to 350,000 distinct CDR3 sequences, 15% to 20% of them seen once. Sequencing was carried out using PBMCs or a T cell subset sorted from them (not recorded which). These receptors were taken from a man younger than 30 who had mild COVID-19 (a few samples of this study predate the infection). Cell type and time point are not known.

The V and J genes are TRBV12-5 and TRBJ1-4; D not resolved. The germline V gene has CDR1 LGHNT and CDR2 FRNRAP. The germline V and J ends were trimmed by 7 bases and 8 bases, with 14 bases remaining between them. The CDR3 is 13 residues long. CDR3 in DNA: TGTGCTAGTGCTCTCGAGTTGGGGGAAAAACTGTTTTTT. Amino acids: CASALELGEKLFF.

The chain combines TRBV7-3 with TRBJ1-3; no reliable D call. This CDR3 is built from 15 residues. Germline V gene lookup returns CDR1 SGHTA and CDR2 FQGTGA. V lost 5 bases to trimming and J lost 3 bases, with 14 bases between them. The DNA of the CDR3 is TGTGCCAGCAGCGCCCACGGGTCTCATGGAAACACCATATATTTT. This encodes CASSAHGSHGNTIYF. The full variable domain, in which reference TRBV7-3 and TRBJ1-3 provide the parts outside the CDR3, is GAGVSQTPSNKVTEKGKYVELRCDPISGHTALYWYRQSLGQGPEFLIYFQGTGAADDSGLPNDRFFAVRPEGSVSTLKIQRTERGDSAVYLCASSAHGSHGNTIYFGEGSWLTVV.

The genes are TRBV29-1 and TRBJ1-2; 7 bases are a match to TRBD1. J lost 5 bases, V lost 4 bases, and 7 bases had no gene match. CDR3 size: 13 residues. Germline values: CDR1 SQVTM, CDR2 ANQGSEA. DNA of the CDR3: TGCAGCGTTGTCCAGGGGGAGGATTATGGCTACACCTTC. Protein product: CSVVQGEDYGYTF.

The chain carries TRBV12-3 or TRBV12-4 and TRBJ2-5; tentatively, D is TRBD2 (5 bases). V dropped 5 bases and J dropped 2 bases, with 15 bases sitting between them. This CDR3 is built from 15 residues. The CDR3 loop reads CASSPRTPGQETQYF. CDR3 sequence (DNA): TGTGCCAGCAGTCCCCGAACTCCGGGACAAGAGACCCAGTACTTC.

This clonotype has only a few counts. The V call is TRBV6-2 or TRBV6-3, the J call TRBJ2-5, with a weak D call TRBD2 (5 bases). Trimming shortened V by 6 bases and J by 9 bases, and 20 bases separated the two germline ends. Germline V gene sequence: CDR1 MNHEY, CDR2 SVGEGT. This CDR3 region has 14 residues. The DNA of the CDR3 is TGTGCCAGCAGGTTACTACCGGGGTTAAGGCCCCAGTACTTC. As protein: CASRLLPGLRPQYF.

This chain uses TRBV6-6 with TRBJ1-4; 8 nucleotides line up with TRBD1. This CDR3 is built from 14 residues. Germline V gene lookup returns CDR1 MNHNY and CDR2 SVGAGI (reference sequence). After removal of 5 bases from V and 4 bases from J, the junction contained 3 bases not matched to a gene. The DNA of the CDR3 is TGTGCCAGCAGTCAGGGGGCCAGTAATGAAAAACTGTTTTTT. Its protein product is CASSQGASNEKLFF.

The chain is built from TRBV7-2 and TRBJ1-5; unclear D gene. The CDR3 consists of 12 residues. Germline V lookup: CDR1 SGHTA, CDR2 FQGNSA. Trimming shortened V by 9 bases and J by 7 bases, and 13 bases separated the two germline ends. This chain's CDR3 is CASSGVGQPQHF. The DNA of the CDR3 is TGTGCCAGTTCTGGGGTCGGGCAGCCCCAGCATTTT.

The genes are TRBV5-1 and TRBJ1-1, with 9 nucleotides matching TRBD1. Per germline, CDR1 SGHRS and CDR2 YFSETQ. The CDR3 runs to 16 residues. Losses at the gene ends were 4 bases for V and 3 bases for J; bases not matched to a gene: 10. The CDR3 DNA reads TGCGCCAGCAGCAGAGGGGACAGGGTGACGGACACTGAAGCTTTCTTT. It codes for CASSRGDRVTDTEAFF.

The CDR3 reads CASSSVSGSYTF. The CDR3 nucleotides are TGCGCCAGCAGCTCAGTATCCGGGAGCTACACCTTC. The chain is built from TRBV5-1 and TRBJ1-2, with D unclear. Trimming took 3 bases from V and 9 from J, leaving 12 bases between them. CDR1 and CDR2 (germline): SGHRS, YFSETQ. This CDR3 has 12 amino acids.

This clonotype was observed a few times. The chain carries TRBV6-5 and TRBJ2-4; D is uncertain. Trimming pared 6 bases from V and 0 bases from J, leaving 9 bases between. The germline V gene encodes CDR1 MNHEY and CDR2 SVGAGI. The CDR3 has 14 amino acids. This CDR3 reads CASRRVGAKNIQYF. CDR3 nucleotide sequence: TGTGCCAGCAGGAGAGTCGGAGCCAAAAACATTCAGTACTTC.

The chain combines TRBV4-3 with TRBJ1-2; D possibly corresponds to TRBD1 (5 bases). This CDR3 region has 18 residues. V was cut by 0 bases and J by 3 bases, with 20 bases left in between. Germline CDR1 and CDR2: LGHNA and YSLEER. The CDR3 reads CASSQDLMDGALHYGYTF. The CDR3 bases are TGCGCCAGCAGCCAAGACCTCATGGACGGGGCCCTTCACTATGGCTACACCTTC.

The sample holds a few counts of this clonotype. The chain employs TRBV7-9 and TRBJ2-7; D possibly corresponds to TRBD2 (5 bases). V lost 1 base and J 4 bases, leaving 11 bases between the germline ends. CDR1 and CDR2 (germline): SEHNR, FQNEAQ (reference sequence). CDR3 size: 14 residues. The CDR3 protein is CASSLGATGYEQYV. The CDR3 DNA follows: TGTGCCAGCAGCTTAGGGGCGACGGGGTACGAGCAGTACGTC.

This clonotype was seen more than once but under ten times. V gene TRBV7-9 combines with J gene TRBJ2-7; 7 positions match TRBD1. Germline assignment: CDR1 SEHNR and CDR2 FQNEAQ (reference sequence). CDR3 length: 14 residues. V lost 0 bases and J lost 6; bases outside the gene matches: 5. The CDR3 nucleotides are TGTGCCAGCAGCTTAGCGGGACAGCCGCGCGAGCAGTACTTC. It yields the protein CASSLAGQPREQYF. The variable domain in full, with the rest retrieved from reference TRBV7-9 and TRBJ2-7, is DTGVSQNPRHKITKRGQNVTFRCDPISEHNRLYWYRQTLGQGPEFLTYFQNEAQLEKSRLLSDRFSAERPKGSFSTLEIQRTEQGDSAMYLCASSLAGQPREQYFGPGTRLTVT.

The chain combines TRBV11-1 with TRBJ1-2; 9 bases align to TRBD1. The CDR3 is 15 residues long. The trim removed 5 bases at V and 4 bases at J, leaving 8 bases unmatched. Germline V gene data show CDR1 as SGHAT and CDR2 as FQDESV (reference sequence). The CDR3 nucleotides read TGTGCCAGCAGCCCCGGGACAGGGATCGCCTATGGCTACACCTTC. This translates into CASSPGTGIAYGYTF.

This sequence joins TRBV7-8 and TRBJ1-1; D is perhaps TRBD1 (6 bases). The CDR3 runs 15 residues. The V end was cut by 3 bases, the J end by 5 bases, with 16 bases between. CDR1 SGHVS and CDR2 FQNEAQ come from the germline V gene. DNA for the CDR3: TGTGCCAGCAGCTTCCCGGCCAGGGGTGGGACTGAAGCTTTCTTT. Its protein is CASSFPARGGTEAFF.

This clonotype occurred a few times. The chain joins TRBV20-1 to TRBJ2-5, with unresolved D. CDR3 length: 12 residues. The germline V gene has CDR1 DFQATT and CDR2 SNEGSKA (reference sequence). CDR3 sequence: CRDGRIEETQYF. Here the CDR3 DNA reads TGCAGAGATGGACGGATAGAAGAGACCCAGTACTTC.

This chain joins TRBV6-2 or TRBV6-3 and TRBJ1-2; D is unclear. CDR3 size: 15 residues. V lost 5 bases to trimming and J lost 0 bases, with 13 bases between them. Germline V gives CDR1 MNHEY, CDR2 SVGEGT. DNA for the CDR3: TGTGCCAGCAGTAGCCCATGGGGAGCTAACTATGGCTACACCTTC. Its protein product is CASSSPWGANYGYTF.

Comments on this clonotype: Mismatch with germline at one junction end may stem from a read error. The V call is TRBV5-1, the J call TRBJ1-2; D might be TRBD1 (6 bases). Germline V gene sequence: CDR1 SGHRS, CDR2 YFSETQ. The CDR3 totals 15 residues. As DNA, the CDR3 is TGCGCCAGCAGCTTGGAGCCGGGGGCACCGGGTGGCTCCACCTTC. This translates into CASSLEPGAPGGSTF. The full variable domain, with the rest looked up from reference TRBV5-1 and TRBJ1-2, is KAGVTQTPRYLIKTRGQQVTLSCSPISGHRSVSWYQQTPGQGLQFLFEYFSETQRNKGNFPGRFSGRQFSNSRSEMNVSTLELGDSALYLCASSLEPGAPGGSTFGSGTRLTVV.

In its sample, this clonotype was seen many times. V and J are TRBV11-2 and TRBJ2-2; no clear D. Per germline, CDR1 SGHAT and CDR2 FQNNGV. Trimming shortened V by 1 base and J by 4 bases, and 4 bases separated the two germline ends. This CDR3 region has 13 residues. DNA of the CDR3: TGTGCCAGCAGCTTAGGGTTCACCGGGGAGCTGTTTTTT. Translated: CASSLGFTGELFF.

V is TRBV5-1 and J is TRBJ2-3; D gene uncertain. The germline CDR1 and CDR2 sequences are SGHRS and YFSETQ. V was shortened by 0 bases and J by 5 bases, with 16 bases between the two germline ends. The CDR3 totals 16 residues. The CDR3 here is CASSLAGRSGVDTQYF. DNA of the CDR3: TGCGCCAGCAGCTTGGCCGGCCGGTCTGGGGTAGATACGCAGTATTTT.

The chain couples TRBV23-1 to TRBJ2-7, with TRBD1 identical over 7 bases. TRBV23-1 counts as an open reading frame of uncertain function. The CDR3 is made up of 17 amino acids. V lost 0 bases to trimming and J lost 4 bases; unmatched junction nucleotides: 12. The CDR3 nucleotides read TGCGCCAGCAGTCAATCGCTTTCAGGGCCCAGGGGGTACGAGCAGTACGTC. It encodes CASSQSLSGPRGYEQYV.